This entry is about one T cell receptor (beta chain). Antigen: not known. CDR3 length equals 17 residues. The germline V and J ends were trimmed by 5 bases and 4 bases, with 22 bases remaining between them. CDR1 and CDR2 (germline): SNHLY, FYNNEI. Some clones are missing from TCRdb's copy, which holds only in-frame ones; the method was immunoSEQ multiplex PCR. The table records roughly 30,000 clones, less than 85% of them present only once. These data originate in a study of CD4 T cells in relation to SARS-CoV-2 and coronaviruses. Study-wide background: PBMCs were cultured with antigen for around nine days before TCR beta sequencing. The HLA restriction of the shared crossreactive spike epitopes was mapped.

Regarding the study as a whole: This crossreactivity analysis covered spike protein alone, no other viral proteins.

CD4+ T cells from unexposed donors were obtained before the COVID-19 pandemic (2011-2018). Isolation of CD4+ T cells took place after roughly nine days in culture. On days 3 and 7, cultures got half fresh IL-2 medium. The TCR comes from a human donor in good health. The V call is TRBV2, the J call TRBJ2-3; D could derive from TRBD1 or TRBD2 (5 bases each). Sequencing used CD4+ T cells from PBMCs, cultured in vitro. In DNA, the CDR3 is TGTGCCAGCAGTCCATTATGGGGGAGCAGTGGGTCAGATACGCAGTATTTT. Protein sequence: CASSPLWGSSGSDTQYF.